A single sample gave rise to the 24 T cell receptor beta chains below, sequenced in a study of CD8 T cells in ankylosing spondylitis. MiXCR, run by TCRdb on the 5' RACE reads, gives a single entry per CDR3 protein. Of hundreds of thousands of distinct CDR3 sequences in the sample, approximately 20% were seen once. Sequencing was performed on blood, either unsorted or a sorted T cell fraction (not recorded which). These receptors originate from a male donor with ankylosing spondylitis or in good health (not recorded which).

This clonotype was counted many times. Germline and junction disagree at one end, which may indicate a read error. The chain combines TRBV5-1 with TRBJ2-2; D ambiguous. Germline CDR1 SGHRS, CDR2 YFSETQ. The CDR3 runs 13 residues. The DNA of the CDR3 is TGTGCCAGCAGCTTAGCTGGCACCGGGGAGCTGTTTTTT. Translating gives CASSLAGTGELFF.

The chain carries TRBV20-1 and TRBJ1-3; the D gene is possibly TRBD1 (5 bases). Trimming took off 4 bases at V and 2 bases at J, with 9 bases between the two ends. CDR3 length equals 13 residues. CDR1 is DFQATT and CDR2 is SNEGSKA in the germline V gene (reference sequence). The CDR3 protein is CSATDIAGNTIYF. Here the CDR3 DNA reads TGCAGTGCTACGGACATTGCTGGAAACACCATATATTTT.

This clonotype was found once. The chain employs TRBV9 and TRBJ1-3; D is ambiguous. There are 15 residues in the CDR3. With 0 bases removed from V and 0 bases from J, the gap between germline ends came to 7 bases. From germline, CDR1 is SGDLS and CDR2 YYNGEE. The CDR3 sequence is CASSVGGPSGNTIYF. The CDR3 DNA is TGTGCCAGCAGCGTAGGAGGGCCCTCTGGAAACACCATATATTTT.

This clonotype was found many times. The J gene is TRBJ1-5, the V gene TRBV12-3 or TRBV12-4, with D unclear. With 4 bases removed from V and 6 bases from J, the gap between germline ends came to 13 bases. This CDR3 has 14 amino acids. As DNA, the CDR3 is TGTGCCAGCAGTTATACGGGCCTGGGTCAGCCCCAGCATTTT. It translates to CASSYTGLGQPQHF.

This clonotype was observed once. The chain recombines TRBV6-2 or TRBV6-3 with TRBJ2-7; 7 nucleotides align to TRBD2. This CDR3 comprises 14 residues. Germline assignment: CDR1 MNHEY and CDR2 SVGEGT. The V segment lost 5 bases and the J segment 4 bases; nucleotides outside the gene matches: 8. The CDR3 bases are TGTGCCAGCAGTCAGGGACTATCAATTTACGAGCAGTACGTC. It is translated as CASSQGLSIYEQYV.

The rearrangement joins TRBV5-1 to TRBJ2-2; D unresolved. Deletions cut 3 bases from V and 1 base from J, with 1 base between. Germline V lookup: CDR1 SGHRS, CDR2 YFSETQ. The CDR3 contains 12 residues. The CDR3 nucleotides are TGCGCCAGCAGCTGGAACACCGGGGAGCTGTTTTTT. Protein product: CASSWNTGELFF.

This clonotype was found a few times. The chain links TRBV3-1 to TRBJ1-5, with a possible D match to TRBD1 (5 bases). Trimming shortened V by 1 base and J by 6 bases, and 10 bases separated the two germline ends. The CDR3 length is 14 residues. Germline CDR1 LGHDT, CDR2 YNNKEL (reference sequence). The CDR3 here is CASSQGGARQPQHF. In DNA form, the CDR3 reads TGTGCCAGCAGCCAAGGTGGGGCTCGTCAGCCCCAGCATTTT.

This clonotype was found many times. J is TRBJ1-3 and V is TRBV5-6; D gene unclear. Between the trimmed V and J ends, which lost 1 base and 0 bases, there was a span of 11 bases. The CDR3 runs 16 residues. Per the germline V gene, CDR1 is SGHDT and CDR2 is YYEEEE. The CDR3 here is CASSLRVSDSGNTIYF. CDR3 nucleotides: TGTGCCAGCAGCTTGCGGGTTTCCGACTCTGGAAACACCATATATTTT.

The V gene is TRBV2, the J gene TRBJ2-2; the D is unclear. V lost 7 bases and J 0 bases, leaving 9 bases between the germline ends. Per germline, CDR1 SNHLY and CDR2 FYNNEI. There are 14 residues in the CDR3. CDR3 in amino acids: CASKVDSNTGELFF. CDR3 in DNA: TGTGCCAGCAAAGTGGATTCGAACACCGGGGAGCTGTTTTTT.

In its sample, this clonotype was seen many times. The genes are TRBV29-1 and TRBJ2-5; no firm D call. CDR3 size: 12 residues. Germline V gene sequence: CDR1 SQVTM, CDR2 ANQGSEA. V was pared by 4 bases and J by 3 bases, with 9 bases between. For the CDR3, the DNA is TGCAGCGTTGCGCGAGGAAAAGAGACCCAGTACTTC. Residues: CSVARGKETQYF. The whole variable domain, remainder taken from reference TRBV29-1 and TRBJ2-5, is SAVISQKPSRDICQRGTSLTIQCQVDSQVTMMFWYRQQPGQSLTLIATANQGSEATYESGFVIDKFPISRPNLTFSTLTVSNMSPEDSSIYLCSVARGKETQYFGPGTRLLVL.

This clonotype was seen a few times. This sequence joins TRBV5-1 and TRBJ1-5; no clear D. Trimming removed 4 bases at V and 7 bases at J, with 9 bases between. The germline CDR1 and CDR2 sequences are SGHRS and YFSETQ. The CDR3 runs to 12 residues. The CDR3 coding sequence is TGCGCCAGCAGCCGGGAAGGACAGCCCCAGCATTTT. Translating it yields CASSREGQPQHF. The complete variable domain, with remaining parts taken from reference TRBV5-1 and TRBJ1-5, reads KAGVTQTPRYLIKTRGQQVTLSCSPISGHRSVSWYQQTPGQGLQFLFEYFSETQRNKGNFPGRFSGRQFSNSRSEMNVSTLELGDSALYLCASSREGQPQHFGDGTRLSIL.

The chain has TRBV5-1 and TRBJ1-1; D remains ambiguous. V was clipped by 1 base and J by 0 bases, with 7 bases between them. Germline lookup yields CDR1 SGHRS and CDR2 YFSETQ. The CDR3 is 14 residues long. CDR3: CASSLQLMNTEAFF. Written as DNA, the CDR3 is TGCGCCAGCAGCTTGCAGTTAATGAACACTGAAGCTTTCTTT.

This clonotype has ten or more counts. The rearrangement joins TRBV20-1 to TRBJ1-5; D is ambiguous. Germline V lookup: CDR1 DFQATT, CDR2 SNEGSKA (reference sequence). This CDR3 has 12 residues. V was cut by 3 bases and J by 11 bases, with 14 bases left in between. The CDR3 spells CSASADTTAQHF. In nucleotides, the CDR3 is TGCAGTGCTAGCGCAGATACTACAGCCCAGCATTTT.

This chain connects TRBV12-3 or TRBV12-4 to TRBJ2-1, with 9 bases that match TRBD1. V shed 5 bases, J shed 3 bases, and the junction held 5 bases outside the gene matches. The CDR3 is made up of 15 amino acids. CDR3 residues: CASSVGTGNYNEQFF. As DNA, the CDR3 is TGTGCCAGCAGTGTAGGGACAGGGAACTACAATGAGCAGTTCTTC.

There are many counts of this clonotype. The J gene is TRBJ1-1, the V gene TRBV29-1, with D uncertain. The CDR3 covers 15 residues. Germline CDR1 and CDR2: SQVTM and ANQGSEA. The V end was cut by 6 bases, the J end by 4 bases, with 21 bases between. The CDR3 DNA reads TGCAGCGTCCCTGTCCCTTCCCGATGGGGCACTGAAGCTTTCTTT. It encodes CSVPVPSRWGTEAFF.

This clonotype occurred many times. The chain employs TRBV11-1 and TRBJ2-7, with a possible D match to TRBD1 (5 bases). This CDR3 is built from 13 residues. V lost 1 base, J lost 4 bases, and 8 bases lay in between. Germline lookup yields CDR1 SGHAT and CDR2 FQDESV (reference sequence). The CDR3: CASSLVDSYEQYV. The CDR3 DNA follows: TGTGCCAGCAGCTTAGTTGACAGTTACGAGCAGTACGTC.

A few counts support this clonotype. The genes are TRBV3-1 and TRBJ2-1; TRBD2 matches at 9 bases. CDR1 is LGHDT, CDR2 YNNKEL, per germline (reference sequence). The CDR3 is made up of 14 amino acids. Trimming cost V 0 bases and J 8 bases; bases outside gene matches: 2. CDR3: CASSQELAGHEQFF. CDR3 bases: TGTGCCAGCAGCCAAGAACTAGCGGGCCATGAGCAGTTCTTC.

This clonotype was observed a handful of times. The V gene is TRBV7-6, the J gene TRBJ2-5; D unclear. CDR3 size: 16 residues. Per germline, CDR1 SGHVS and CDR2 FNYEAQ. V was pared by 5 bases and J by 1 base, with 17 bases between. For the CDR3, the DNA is TGTGCCAGCAGCCCCACCACCGTAAAGCTCCAAGAGACCCAGTACTTC. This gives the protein CASSPTTVKLQETQYF. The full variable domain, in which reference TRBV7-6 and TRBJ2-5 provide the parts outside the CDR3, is GAGVSQSPRYKVTKRGQDVALRCDPISGHVSLYWYRQALGQGPEFLTYFNYEAQQDKSGLPNDRFSAERPEGSISTLTIQRTEQRDSAMYRCASSPTTVKLQETQYFGPGTRLLVL.

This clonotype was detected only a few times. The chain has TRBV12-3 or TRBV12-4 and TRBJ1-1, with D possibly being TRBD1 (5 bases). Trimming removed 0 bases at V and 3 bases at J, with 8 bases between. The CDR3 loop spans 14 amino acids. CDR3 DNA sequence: TGTGCCAGCAGTTTAGCTGGGGGGTACACTGAAGCTTTCTTT. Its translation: CASSLAGGYTEAFF.

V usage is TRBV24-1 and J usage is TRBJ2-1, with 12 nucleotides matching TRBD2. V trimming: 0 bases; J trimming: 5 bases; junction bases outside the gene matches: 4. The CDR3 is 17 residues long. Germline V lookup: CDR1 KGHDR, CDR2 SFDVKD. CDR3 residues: CATSDLGLAGGHNEQFF. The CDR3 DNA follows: TGTGCCACCAGTGATTTGGGTCTAGCGGGAGGGCACAATGAGCAGTTCTTC.

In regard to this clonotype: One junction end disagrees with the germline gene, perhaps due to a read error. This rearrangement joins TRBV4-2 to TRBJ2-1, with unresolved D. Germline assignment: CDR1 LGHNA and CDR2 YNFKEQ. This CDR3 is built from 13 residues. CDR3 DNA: TGTGCCAGGAGCCCTGCGGCCAGCAATGAGCAGTTCTTC. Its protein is CARSPAASNEQFF.

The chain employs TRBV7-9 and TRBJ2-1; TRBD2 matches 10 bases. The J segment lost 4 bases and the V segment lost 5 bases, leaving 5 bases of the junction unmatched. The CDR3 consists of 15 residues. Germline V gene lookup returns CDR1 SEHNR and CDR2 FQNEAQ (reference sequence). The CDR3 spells CASSLPSGRYNEQFF. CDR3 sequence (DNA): TGTGCCAGCAGCCTCCCTAGCGGGAGATACAATGAGCAGTTCTTC.

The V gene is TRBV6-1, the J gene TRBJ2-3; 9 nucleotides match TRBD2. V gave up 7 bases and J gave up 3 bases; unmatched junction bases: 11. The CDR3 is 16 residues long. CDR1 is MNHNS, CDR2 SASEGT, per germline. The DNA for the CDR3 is TGTGCCAGCACCCTATCCCGCGGGGGGGTGACAGATACGCAGTATTTT. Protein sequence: CASTLSRGGVTDTQYF.

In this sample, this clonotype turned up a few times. This CDR3 reads CASSPSRARGTEAFF. The DNA for the CDR3 is TGTGCCAGCAGCCCTTCTCGTGCGAGGGGCACTGAAGCTTTCTTT. The chain has TRBV5-5 and TRBJ1-1; weak D call: TRBD1 (5 bases). The CDR3 is 15 amino acids. With 4 bases removed from V and 4 bases from J, the gap between germline ends came to 17 bases. Germline lookup yields CDR1 SGHKS and CDR2 YYEKEE (reference sequence).